Each of the 15 T cell receptor beta chains below was sequenced from the same sample in a study of blood T cell repertoires in COVID-19. Sequencing used immunoSEQ multiplex PCR; TCRdb keeps in-frame clones, though not all of them. The sample consists of under 300,000 clones, approximately 90% of them appearing once. The sequencing input was PBMCs or T cells enriched from blood (not recorded which). The receptors derive from a woman aged 35 to 49 with acute COVID-19.

The chain joins TRBV9 to TRBJ2-1; possible D gene TRBD2, 5 bases. From germline, CDR1 is SGDLS and CDR2 YYNGEE. The ends were cut back, 0 bases at V and 14 bases at J, with 15 bases in the middle. This CDR3 has 13 residues. The CDR3 spells CASSVVGHPREFF. Written as DNA, the CDR3 is TGTGCCAGCAGCGTAGTCGGCCATCCGAGGGAGTTCTTC.

The chain recombines TRBV18 with TRBJ2-7; TRBD2 aligns across 16 bases. The CDR3 loop spans 17 amino acids. Germline V gene sequence: CDR1 KGHSH, CDR2 LQKENI. The V and J ends lost 3 bases and 2 bases, in that order; junction bases with no gene match: 4. The CDR3 is CASSPGTSGGAPYEQYF. The CDR3 DNA is TGTGCCAGCTCACCCGGGACTAGCGGGGGGGCCCCCTACGAGCAGTACTTC.

The chain combines TRBV6-5 with TRBJ1-1; no definite D call. The germline V gene has CDR1 MNHEY and CDR2 SVGAGI. The V end was cut by 5 bases, the J end by 1 base, with 11 bases between. This CDR3 has 14 amino acids. The CDR3 protein is CASSPQAENTEAFF. The DNA of the CDR3 is TGTGCCAGCAGTCCCCAAGCGGAGAACACTGAAGCTTTCTTT.

This clone turned up a few times. V and J are TRBV3-1 (or the pseudogene TRBV3-2) and TRBJ2-3; 7 nucleotides match TRBD1. After removal of 3 bases from V and 3 bases from J, the junction contained 6 bases not matched to a gene. This CDR3 contains 15 residues. Germline CDR1 is LGHDT and CDR2 is YNNKEL (reference sequence). The CDR3 loop is CASSHEQGSTDTQYF. CDR3 in DNA: TGTGCCAGCAGCCATGAACAGGGGAGTACAGATACGCAGTATTTT.

This clone was picked up one time. This rearrangement joins TRBV7-9 to TRBJ2-6; 7 bases agree with TRBD1. Losses at the gene ends were 8 bases for V and 1 base for J; bases not matched to a gene: 5. Germline V gene lookup returns CDR1 SEHNR and CDR2 FQNEAQ (reference sequence). The CDR3 sequence is 15 residues long. The CDR3 DNA reads as TGTGCCAGCCTCCCAGGGGGTTCTGGGGCCAACGTCCTGACTTTC. This codes for CASLPGGSGANVLTF.

This clone has more than one count but fewer than ten. As DNA, the CDR3 is TGTGCCATCAGTGGGGGACAGGGGATGAACAATGAGCAGTTCTTC. This translates into CAISGGQGMNNEQFF. V gene TRBV10-3 combines with J gene TRBJ2-1; 10 bases map to TRBD1. The V segment lost 4 bases and the J segment 5 bases; nucleotides outside the gene matches: 5. The CDR3 contains 15 residues. The germline gives CDR1 ENHRY, CDR2 SYGVKD.

The chain carries TRBV7-8 and TRBJ1-3, with unresolved D. Per the germline V gene, CDR1 is SGHVS and CDR2 is FQNEAQ. V shed 2 bases and J shed 5 bases, with 4 bases lying between them. The CDR3 covers 12 residues. The CDR3, as DNA: TGTGCCAGCAGCTTAAATAGAAACACCATATATTTT. It is translated as CASSLNRNTIYF.

The chain uses TRBV5-1 and TRBJ2-1; a possible D gene is TRBD2 (5 bases). V was cut by 0 bases and J by 5 bases, with 15 bases left in between. The CDR3 has 16 amino acids. In germline, CDR1 is SGHRS, CDR2 YFSETQ. CDR3 amino acids: CASSLAGNARDNEQFF. As DNA, the CDR3 is TGCGCCAGCAGCTTGGCCGGCAACGCGAGGGACAATGAGCAGTTCTTC.

Here the CDR3 DNA reads TGTGCCTGGAGTGTACTAGCGGGGGTCAATGAGCAGTTCTTC. Its protein product is CAWSVLAGVNEQFF. This sequence joins TRBV30 and TRBJ2-1, with 11 nucleotides matching TRBD2. This CDR3 has 14 amino acids. Per the germline V gene, CDR1 is GTSNPN and CDR2 is SVGIG (reference sequence). Germline trimming cut 0 bases from V and 6 bases from J; bases unmatched to any gene: 1.

The chain carries TRBV5-1 and TRBJ2-5; 9 bases line up with TRBD1. Germline V gives CDR1 SGHRS, CDR2 YFSETQ. This CDR3 has 16 residues. J was trimmed by 1 base and V by 2 bases; bases with no gene match: 6. CDR3 in DNA: TGCGCCAGCAGCTTAGAGAGGACAGGGGTCCAAGAGACCCAGTACTTC. It yields the protein CASSLERTGVQETQYF.

The chain links TRBV18 to TRBJ1-2; maybe TRBD1 (6 bases). This CDR3 has 18 amino acids. CDR1 is KGHSH and CDR2 is LQKENI in the germline V gene. V lost 4 bases and J 0 bases, leaving 21 bases between the germline ends. The CDR3 is CASSLQGSLTSSNYGYTF. The CDR3 DNA follows: TGTGCCAGCTCACTACAGGGTTCCTTAACCTCTTCTAACTATGGCTACACCTTC.

The genes are TRBV4-1 and TRBJ1-1; D is undetermined. The V end was cut by 1 base, the J end by 0 bases, with 6 bases between. Germline V gene lookup returns CDR1 MGHRA and CDR2 YSYEKL. The CDR3 totals 14 residues. CDR3 loop: CASSQGEMNTEAFF. The CDR3 region has the DNA TGCGCCAGCAGCCAAGGAGAGATGAACACTGAAGCTTTCTTT.

The sample holds a few counts of this clone. The chain has TRBV5-1 and TRBJ1-5, with 8 bases identical to TRBD1. With 4 bases clipped from V and 4 bases from J, the junction kept 13 bases outside the gene matches. The length of the CDR3 is 17 residues. From germline, CDR1 is SGHRS and CDR2 YFSETQ. The CDR3 DNA is TGCGCCAGCAGCCACGGGGGGACAGGCGCCGGGAATCAGCCCCAGCATTTT. Translation gives CASSHGGTGAGNQPQHF.

The genes are TRBV2 and TRBJ1-2; D ambiguous. V lost 4 bases to trimming and J lost 8 bases, with 17 bases between them. Germline V gives CDR1 SNHLY, CDR2 FYNNEI. CDR3 length equals 14 residues. The CDR3 DNA reads TGTGCCAGCAGTGTCGACCTAGCCTTCAGGGGCTACACCTTC. Amino acids: CASSVDLAFRGYTF. The full variable domain, rest sourced from reference TRBV2 and TRBJ1-2, is EPEVTQTPSHQVTQMGQEVILRCVPISNHLYFYWYRQILGQKVEFLVSFYNNEISEKSEIFDDQFSVERPDGSNFTLKIRSTKLEDSAMYFCASSVDLAFRGYTFGSGTRLTVV.

This clone has just a few counts. The gene calls are TRBV5-6 and TRBJ2-7; perhaps TRBD2 as D (5 bases). Trimming shortened V by 3 bases and J by 6 bases, and 16 bases separated the two germline ends. The length of the CDR3 is 14 residues. The germline gives CDR1 SGHDT, CDR2 YYEEEE. The CDR3: CASSSKSRELEQYV. The CDR3 DNA reads TGTGCCAGCAGCTCCAAAAGTAGGGAGCTCGAGCAGTACGTC.